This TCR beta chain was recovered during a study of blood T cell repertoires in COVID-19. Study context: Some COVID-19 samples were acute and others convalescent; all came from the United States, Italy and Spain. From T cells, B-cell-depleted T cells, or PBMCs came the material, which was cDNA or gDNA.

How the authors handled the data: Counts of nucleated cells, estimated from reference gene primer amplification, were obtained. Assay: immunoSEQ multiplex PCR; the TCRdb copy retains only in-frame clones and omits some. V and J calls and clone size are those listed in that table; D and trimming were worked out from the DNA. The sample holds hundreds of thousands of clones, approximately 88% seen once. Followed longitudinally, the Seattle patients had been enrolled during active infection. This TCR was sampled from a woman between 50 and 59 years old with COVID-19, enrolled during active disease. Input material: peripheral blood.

The CDR3 coding sequence is TGTGCCAGCAGCTTTGCGATCCACACTGAAGCTTTCTTT. Translating it yields CASSFAIHTEAFF. This chain uses TRBV11-2 with TRBJ1-1; D is undetermined. The germline gives CDR1 SGHAT, CDR2 FQNNGV. The CDR3 consists of 13 residues. V lost 3 bases and J lost 3, with 8 bases in between. The whole variable domain, filled in from reference TRBV11-2 and TRBJ1-1, reads EAGVAQSPRYKIIEKRQSVAFWCNPISGHATLYWYQQILGQGPKLLIQFQNNGVVDDSQLPKDRFSAERLKGVDSTLKIQPAKLEDSAVYLCASSFAIHTEAFFGQGTRLTVV.